What follows are 10 T cell receptor beta chains derived from one specimen sequenced in a study of T cells after yellow fever vaccination. MiXCR was run by TCRdb on the 5' RACE reads, yielding one entry per CDR3 protein. Among about 580,000 distinct CDR3 sequences listed, roughly a sixth were seen once. The specimen was PBMCs, collected 4 to 5 days after the first yellow fever vaccination. Every receptor here comes from a man aged 18 to 29 who received the YFV17D yellow fever vaccine.

This clonotype was recorded a few times. The chain links TRBV11-2 to TRBJ1-1; D ambiguous. CDR3 length: 18 amino acids. V gave up 4 bases and J gave up 0 bases, with 21 bases separating them. In germline, CDR1 is SGHAT, CDR2 FQNNGV. The CDR3 DNA sequence: TGTGCCAGCAGCTCCATTCGGGGTATTGACGATTTGAACACTGAAGCTTTCTTT. Residues: CASSSIRGIDDLNTEAFF.

Ten or more counts support this clonotype. The chain joins TRBV4-3 to TRBJ2-5; D is possibly TRBD1 (6 bases). Trimming cost V 0 bases and J 7 bases, with 18 bases left between them. Germline V gene lookup returns CDR1 LGHNA and CDR2 YSLEER. The CDR3 extends over 16 amino acids. CDR3 loop: CASSQDGLGGPRTQYF. The CDR3, as DNA: TGCGCCAGCAGCCAAGATGGTCTTGGGGGCCCCAGGACCCAGTACTTC.

This clonotype was seen just once. The V gene is TRBV6-1, the J gene TRBJ2-2; 7 nucleotides line up with TRBD1. The CDR3 totals 15 residues. CDR1 and CDR2 from the germline V gene are MNHNS and SASEGT. Trimming cost V 4 bases and J 6 bases; bases outside gene matches: 8. The CDR3 bases are TGTGCCAGCAGTGTAGACAGGGTTGAGGCCGGGGAGCTGTTTTTT. Residues: CASSVDRVEAGELFF.

V gene TRBV27 combines with J gene TRBJ2-7; the match to TRBD1 covers 8 bases. Germline V CDR1 and CDR2: MNHEY, SMNVEV (reference sequence). The CDR3 runs 13 residues. Germline trimming cut 6 bases from V and 5 bases from J; bases unmatched to any gene: 6. In DNA, the CDR3 is TGTGCCAGCAGACTGACAGGGGTCCACGAGCAGTACTTC. Encoded protein: CASRLTGVHEQYF.

This clonotype was counted only a few times. The V and J genes are TRBV5-1 and TRBJ2-7, with 7 bases fitting TRBD1. This CDR3 contains 15 residues. Germline V gene sequence: CDR1 SGHRS, CDR2 YFSETQ. The junction had 9 bases not matched to a gene; V was cut back by 1 base and J by 5 bases. As DNA, the CDR3 is TGCGCCAGCAGCTTGAAAGTAACAGGGGCGCACGAGCAGTACTTC. Amino acids: CASSLKVTGAHEQYF.

This clonotype was counted between two and nine times. DNA for the CDR3: TGCAGTGCTAGAGGGGTTCAGTCCCGTGGGCCCCAGCATTTT. It is translated as CSARGVQSRGPQHF. The chain is built from TRBV20-1 and TRBJ1-5; D gene ambiguous. This CDR3 spans 14 amino acids. Germline V CDR1 and CDR2: DFQATT, SNEGSKA (reference sequence). The V gene lost 1 base and the J gene lost 9 bases, with 16 bases spanning the gap.

V gene TRBV6-2 or TRBV6-3 combines with J gene TRBJ2-1; 7 positions agree with TRBD1. CDR1 and CDR2 from the germline V gene are MNHEY and SVGEGT. V lost 10 bases to trimming and J lost 5 bases; unmatched junction nucleotides: 5. This CDR3 spans 12 amino acids. CDR3 bases: TGTGCCACCCGAGGACAGGACAATGAGCAGTTCTTC. This encodes CATRGQDNEQFF.

This chain connects TRBV7-9 to TRBJ1-6; 8 bases are a match to TRBD1. The J segment lost 10 bases and the V segment lost 5 bases, leaving 16 bases of the junction unmatched. This CDR3 region has 17 residues. Germline V CDR1 and CDR2: SEHNR, FQNEAQ (reference sequence). CDR3 sequence reads: CASSPSLAVTGDSPLHF. In nucleotides, the CDR3 is TGTGCCAGCAGCCCGAGCTTAGCCGTGACAGGGGACTCACCCCTCCACTTT.

The V and J genes are TRBV7-3 and TRBJ2-2; 7 positions match TRBD1. Germline V gene sequence: CDR1 SGHTA, CDR2 FQGTGA. The CDR3 has 16 amino acids. Trimming removed 5 bases from V and 1 base from J; junction bases left unmatched: 7. DNA of the CDR3: TGTGCCAGCAGCGTGCGACAGGGCCGGAACACCGGGGAGCTGTTTTTT. It is translated as CASSVRQGRNTGELFF.

The rearrangement uses TRBV29-1 and TRBJ1-1; 7 bases fit TRBD1. Germline-derived CDR1 and CDR2 are SQVTM and ANQGSEA. Trimming at V came to 6 bases and at J to 2 bases, leaving 3 bases not matched to a gene. The CDR3 totals 12 residues. The CDR3 DNA is TGCAGCGTGAGGGGGCACAACACTGAAGCTTTCTTT. Protein: CSVRGHNTEAFF. The full variable domain, completed using reference TRBV29-1 and TRBJ1-1, is SAVISQKPSRDICQRGTSLTIQCQVDSQVTMMFWYRQQPGQSLTLIATANQGSEATYESGFVIDKFPISRPNLTFSTLTVSNMSPEDSSIYLCSVRGHNTEAFFGQGTRLTVV.